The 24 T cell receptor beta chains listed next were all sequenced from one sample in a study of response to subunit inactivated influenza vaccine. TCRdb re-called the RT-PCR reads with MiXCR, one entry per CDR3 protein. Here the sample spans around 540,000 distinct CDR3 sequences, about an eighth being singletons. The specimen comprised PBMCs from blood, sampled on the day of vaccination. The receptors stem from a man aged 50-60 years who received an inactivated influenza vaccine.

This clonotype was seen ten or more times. The CDR3 DNA is TGTGCCAGTAGACGGGGGAACACTGAAGCTTTCTTT. Translated, it gives CASRRGNTEAFF. The chain is built from TRBV19 and TRBJ1-1; the D is unclear. CDR1 is LNHDA and CDR2 is SQIVND in the germline V gene (reference sequence). The CDR3 is 12 amino acids. V lost 6 bases to trimming and J lost 1 base, with 6 bases between them.

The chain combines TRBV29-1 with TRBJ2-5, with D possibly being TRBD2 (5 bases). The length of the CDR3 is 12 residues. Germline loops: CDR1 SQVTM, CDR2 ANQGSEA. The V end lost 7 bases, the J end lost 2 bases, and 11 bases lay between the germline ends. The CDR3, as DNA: TGCAGCGGTGGTCGGGGTCAAGAGACCCAGTACTTC. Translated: CSGGRGQETQYF.

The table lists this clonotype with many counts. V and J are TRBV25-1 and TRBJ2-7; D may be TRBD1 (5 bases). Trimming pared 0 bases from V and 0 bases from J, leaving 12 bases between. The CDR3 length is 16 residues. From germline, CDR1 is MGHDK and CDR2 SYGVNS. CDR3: CASSEYSGLSSYEQYF. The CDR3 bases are TGTGCCAGCAGTGAATACTCAGGGCTGAGCTCCTACGAGCAGTACTTC.

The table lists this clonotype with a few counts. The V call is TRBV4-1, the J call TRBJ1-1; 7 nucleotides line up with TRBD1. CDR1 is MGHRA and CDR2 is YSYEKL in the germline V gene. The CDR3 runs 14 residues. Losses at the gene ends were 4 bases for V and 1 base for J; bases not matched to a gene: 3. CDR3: CASSRGQSNTEAFF. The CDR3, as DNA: TGCGCCAGCAGCCGGGGACAGTCGAACACTGAAGCTTTCTTT.

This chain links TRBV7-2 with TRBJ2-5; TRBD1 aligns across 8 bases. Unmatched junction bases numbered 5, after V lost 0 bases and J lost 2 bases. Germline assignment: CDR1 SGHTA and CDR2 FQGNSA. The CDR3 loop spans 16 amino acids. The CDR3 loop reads CASSLASTGGQETQYF. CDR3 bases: TGTGCCAGCAGCTTAGCCTCAACAGGGGGGCAAGAGACCCAGTACTTC.

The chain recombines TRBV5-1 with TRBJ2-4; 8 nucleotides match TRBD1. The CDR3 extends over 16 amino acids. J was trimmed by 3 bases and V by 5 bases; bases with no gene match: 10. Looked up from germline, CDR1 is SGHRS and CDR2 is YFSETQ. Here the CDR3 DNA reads TGCGCCAGCAGTCGTTGGACAGGGATAGTCAAAAACATTCAGTACTTC. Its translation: CASSRWTGIVKNIQYF. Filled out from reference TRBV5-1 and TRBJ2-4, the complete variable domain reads KAGVTQTPRYLIKTRGQQVTLSCSPISGHRSVSWYQQTPGQGLQFLFEYFSETQRNKGNFPGRFSGRQFSNSRSEMNVSTLELGDSALYLCASSRWTGIVKNIQYFGAGTRLSVL.

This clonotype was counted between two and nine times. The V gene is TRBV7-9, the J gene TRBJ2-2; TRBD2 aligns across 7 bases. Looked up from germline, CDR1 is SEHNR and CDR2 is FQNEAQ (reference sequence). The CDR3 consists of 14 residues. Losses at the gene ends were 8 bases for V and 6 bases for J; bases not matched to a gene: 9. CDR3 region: CASVRDYVAGELFF. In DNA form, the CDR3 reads TGTGCCAGCGTTCGGGACTATGTGGCCGGGGAGCTGTTTTTT.

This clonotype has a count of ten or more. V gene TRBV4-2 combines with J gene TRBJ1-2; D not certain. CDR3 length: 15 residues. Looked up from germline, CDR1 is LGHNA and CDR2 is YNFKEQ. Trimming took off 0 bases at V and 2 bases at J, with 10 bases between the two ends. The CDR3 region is CASSQDLTENYGYTF. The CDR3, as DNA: TGTGCCAGCAGCCAAGATCTGACGGAAAACTATGGCTACACCTTC.

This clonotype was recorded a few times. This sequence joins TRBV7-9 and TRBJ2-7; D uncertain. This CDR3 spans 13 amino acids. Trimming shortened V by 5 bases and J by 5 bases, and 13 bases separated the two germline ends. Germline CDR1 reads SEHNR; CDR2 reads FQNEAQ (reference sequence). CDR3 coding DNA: TGTGCCAGCAGCATAGATGGACGCCACGAGCAGTACTTC. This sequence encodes CASSIDGRHEQYF.

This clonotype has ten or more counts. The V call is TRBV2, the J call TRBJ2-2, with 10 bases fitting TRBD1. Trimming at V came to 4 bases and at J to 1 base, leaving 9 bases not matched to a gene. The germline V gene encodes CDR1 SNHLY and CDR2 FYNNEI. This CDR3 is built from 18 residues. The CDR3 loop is CASSVRTGGLVNTGELFF. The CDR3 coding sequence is TGTGCCAGCAGTGTAAGGACAGGGGGGTTGGTGAACACCGGGGAGCTGTTTTTT.

The CDR3 DNA follows: TGTGCCAGCAGCTTCACAGGGGCTAGATACTCTGGGGCCAACGTCCTGACTTTC. Translating gives CASSFTGARYSGANVLTF. The V and J genes are TRBV5-5 and TRBJ2-6; 7 nucleotides agree with TRBD1. The CDR3 is 18 amino acids. Germline V gives CDR1 SGHKS, CDR2 YYEKEE (reference sequence). V was clipped by 2 bases and J by 0 bases; unmatched bases: 8.

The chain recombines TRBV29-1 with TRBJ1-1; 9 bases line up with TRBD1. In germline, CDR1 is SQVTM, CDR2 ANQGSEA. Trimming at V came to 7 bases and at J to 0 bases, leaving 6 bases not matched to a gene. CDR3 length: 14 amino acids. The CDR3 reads CSARQGVMNTEAFF. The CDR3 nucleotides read TGCAGCGCCCGACAGGGGGTCATGAACACTGAAGCTTTCTTT.

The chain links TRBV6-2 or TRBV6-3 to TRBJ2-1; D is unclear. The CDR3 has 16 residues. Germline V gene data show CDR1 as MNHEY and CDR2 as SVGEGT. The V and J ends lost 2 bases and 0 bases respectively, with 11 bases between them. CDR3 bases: TGTGCCAGCAGTTACCCTGAGGCGTACTCCTACAATGAGCAGTTCTTC. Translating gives CASSYPEAYSYNEQFF.

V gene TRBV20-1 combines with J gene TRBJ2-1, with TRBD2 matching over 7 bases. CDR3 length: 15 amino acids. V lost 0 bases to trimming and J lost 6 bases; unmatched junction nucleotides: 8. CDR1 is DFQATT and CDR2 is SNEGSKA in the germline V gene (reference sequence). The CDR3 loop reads CSARDLGLVTNEQFF. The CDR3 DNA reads TGCAGTGCTAGAGATCTAGGACTAGTTACCAATGAGCAGTTCTTC.

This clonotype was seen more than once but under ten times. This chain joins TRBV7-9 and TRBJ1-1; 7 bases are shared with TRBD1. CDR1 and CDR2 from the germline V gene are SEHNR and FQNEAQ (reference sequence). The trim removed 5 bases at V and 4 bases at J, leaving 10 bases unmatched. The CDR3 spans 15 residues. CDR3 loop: CASSASGTAGTEAFF. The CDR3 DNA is TGTGCCAGCAGCGCCTCCGGGACAGCAGGCACTGAAGCTTTCTTT.

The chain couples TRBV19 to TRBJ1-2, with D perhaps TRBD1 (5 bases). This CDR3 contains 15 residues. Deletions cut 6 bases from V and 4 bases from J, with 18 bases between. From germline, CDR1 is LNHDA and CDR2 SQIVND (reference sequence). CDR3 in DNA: TGTGCCAGTAGGGAGGGATCGGGACTCAGCTATGGCTACACCTTC. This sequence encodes CASREGSGLSYGYTF. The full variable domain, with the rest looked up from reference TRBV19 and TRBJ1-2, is DGGITQSPKYLFRKEGQNVTLSCEQNLNHDAMYWYRQDPGQGLRLIYYSQIVNDFQKGDIAEGYSVSREKKESFPLTVTSAQKNPTAFYLCASREGSGLSYGYTFGSGTRLTVV.

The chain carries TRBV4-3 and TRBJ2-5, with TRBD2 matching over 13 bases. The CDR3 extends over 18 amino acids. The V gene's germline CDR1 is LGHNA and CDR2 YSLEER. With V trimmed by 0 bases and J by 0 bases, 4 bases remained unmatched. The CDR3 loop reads CASSQDLLAGGYQETQYF. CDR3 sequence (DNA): TGCGCCAGCAGCCAAGATCTACTAGCGGGGGGGTACCAAGAGACCCAGTACTTC.

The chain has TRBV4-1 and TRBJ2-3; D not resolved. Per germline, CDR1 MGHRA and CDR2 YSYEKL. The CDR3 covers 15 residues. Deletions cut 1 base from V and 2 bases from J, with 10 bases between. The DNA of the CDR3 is TGCGCCAGCAGCCAAGTCCTCTATTCCACAGATACGCAGTATTTT. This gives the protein CASSQVLYSTDTQYF.

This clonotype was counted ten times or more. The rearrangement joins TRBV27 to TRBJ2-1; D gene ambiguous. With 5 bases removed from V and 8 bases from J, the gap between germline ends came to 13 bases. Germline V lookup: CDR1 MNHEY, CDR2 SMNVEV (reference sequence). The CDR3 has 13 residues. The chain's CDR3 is CASSPGWGYEQFF. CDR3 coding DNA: TGTGCCAGCAGTCCCGGTTGGGGTTATGAGCAGTTCTTC.

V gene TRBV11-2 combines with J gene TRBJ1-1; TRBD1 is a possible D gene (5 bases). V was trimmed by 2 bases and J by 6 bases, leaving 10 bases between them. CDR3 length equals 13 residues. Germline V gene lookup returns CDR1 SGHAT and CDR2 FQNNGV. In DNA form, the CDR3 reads TGTGCCAGCAGCTTAAGCCAGGGAGCTGAAGCTTTCTTT. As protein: CASSLSQGAEAFF.

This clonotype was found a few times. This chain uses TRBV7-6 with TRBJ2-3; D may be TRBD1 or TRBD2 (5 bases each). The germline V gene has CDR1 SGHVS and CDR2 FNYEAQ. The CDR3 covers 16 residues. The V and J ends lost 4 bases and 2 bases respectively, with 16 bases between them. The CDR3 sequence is CASSSSGSGHTDTQYF. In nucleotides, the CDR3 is TGTGCCAGCAGCTCCTCTGGGAGCGGACACACAGATACGCAGTATTTT.

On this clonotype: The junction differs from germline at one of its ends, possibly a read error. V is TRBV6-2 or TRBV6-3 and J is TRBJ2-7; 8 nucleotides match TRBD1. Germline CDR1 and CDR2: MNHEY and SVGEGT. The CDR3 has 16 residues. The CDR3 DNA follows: TGTGCCAGCGGTTATACCGCGGGACAGGTGTTAGACGAGCAGTACTTC. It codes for CASGYTAGQVLDEQYF.

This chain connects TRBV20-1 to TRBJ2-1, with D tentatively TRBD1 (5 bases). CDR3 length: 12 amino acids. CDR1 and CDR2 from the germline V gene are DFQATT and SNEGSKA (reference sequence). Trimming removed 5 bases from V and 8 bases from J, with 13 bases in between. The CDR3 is CSAWGVEYEQFF. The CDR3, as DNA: TGCAGTGCTTGGGGCGTGGAGTATGAGCAGTTCTTC.

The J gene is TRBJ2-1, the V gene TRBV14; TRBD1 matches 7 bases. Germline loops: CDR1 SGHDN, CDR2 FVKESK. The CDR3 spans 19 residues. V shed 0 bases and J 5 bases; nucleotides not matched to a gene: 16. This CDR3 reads CASSQERWTGNTINNEQFF. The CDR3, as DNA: TGTGCCAGCAGCCAAGAGAGATGGACAGGCAATACTATCAACAATGAGCAGTTCTTC.